This T cell receptor (beta chain) appears in the sequencing data of a study of cytomegalovirus exposure and HLA in healthy donors. Study results and caveats: The study put 150 to 200 TCR beta chains on its list as cytomegalovirus-associated. Researchers reportedly found TCR beta sequences accurately predicted most subjects' HLA-A and HLA-B alleles.

PCR amplification relied on 60 Vbeta primers (plus 13 Jbeta primers). Method: immunoSEQ multiplex PCR; TCRdb's copy keeps in-frame clones and lacks some. The sample yields some 180,000 clones, less than 90% seen once. This CDR3 comprises 14 residues. V dropped 5 bases and J dropped 0 bases, with 7 bases sitting between them. Germline V CDR1 and CDR2: WNHNN, SYGVQD (reference sequence). Note on this clone: Its matching antigen is unknown.

This sequence joins TRBV10-1 and TRBJ2-2; weak D call: TRBD2 (6 bases). The TCR originated in a girl aged 10-17 years in good health and CMV-seropositive. Sequences were obtained from PBMCs. CDR3 coding DNA: TGCGCCAGCAGTCGGGACTCGAACACCGGGGAGCTGTTTTTT. Its translation is CASSRDSNTGELFF.